This record concerns one T cell receptor beta chain sequence. Its matching antigen is unknown. Only in-frame clones appear in the TCRdb table, and some are missing; sequencing was by immunoSEQ multiplex PCR. The top ten clones hold 3.5% of a sample with about 390,000 clones, about nine tenths of them seen once. Germline values: CDR1 SGHRS, CDR2 YFSETQ. The length of the CDR3 is 14 residues. V gave up 1 base and J gave up 0 bases, with 7 bases separating them. The data derive from a study of Ad26.COV2.S vaccination and SARS-CoV-2 variants. Turning to the study itself: The donor was enrolled in the Ad26.COV2.S arm of the COV1001 trial.

Overall study findings and caveats: Substantial breadth was reportedly displayed by spike-specific CD8+ and CD4+ T cell responses after vaccination. Participants given vaccine showed non-spike TCR breadth similar to that of placebo recipients.

Described treatment: 15 to 20 received Ad26.COV2.S at low or high dose, single or two shots; about 5 received placebo; per-sample allocation not given. Specimens were obtained on day 63 following the first vaccine or placebo injection. Donation came from an adult in Boston who was aged 18-55 years. The sample consisted of peripheral blood, taken in a trial of Ad26.COV2.S vaccine versus placebo. The V gene is TRBV5-1, the J gene TRBJ1-1, with D uncertain. This receptor was identified in a person aged 18-65 years who received the Ad26.COV2.S COVID-19 vaccine or a placebo. Written as DNA, the CDR3 is TGCGCCAGCAGCTTGCGGACTCTGAACACTGAAGCTTTCTTT. It specifies CASSLRTLNTEAFF.